This T cell receptor (beta chain) was profiled in a study of blood T cell repertoires in COVID-19. Study-wide background: Spain, Italy and the United States supplied samples that represented acute and convalescent COVID-19.

This clone was seen a few times. Germline lookup yields CDR1 MGHDK and CDR2 SYGVNS. This CDR3 has 12 amino acids. The V and J ends lost 4 bases and 6 bases respectively, with 7 bases between them. TCRdb's table, derived via immunoSEQ multiplex PCR, lists solely in-frame clones and lacks some. The data show tens of thousands of clones, approximately 88% seen once. The material sequenced was peripheral blood. The clonotype was recovered from a man older than 75 with acute or convalescent COVID-19. The rearrangement links TRBV25-1 to TRBJ1-5; possibly TRBD1 for D (6 bases). CDR3 region: CASSVGGQPQHF. The CDR3 DNA follows: TGTGCCAGCAGTGTAGGGGGTCAGCCCCAGCATTTT. Supplemented by reference TRBV25-1 and TRBJ1-5, the full variable domain reads EADIYQTPRYLVIGTGKKITLECSQTMGHDKMYWYQQDPGMELHLIHYSYGVNSTEKGDLSSESTVSRIRTEHFPLTLESARPSHTSQYLCASSVGGQPQHFGDGTRLSIL.